The rows below give T cell receptor beta chains drawn from one sample of a study of T cell clusters in autoimmune cytopenias. From its re-call of the multiplex PCR reads, TCRdb lists each CDR3 protein once, without DNA. The sample totals roughly 2,000 distinct CDR3 sequences; its top ten clones hold about 30%. Source material: peripheral blood. These receptors were obtained from a human donor with an autoimmune cytopenia or autoimmune hepatitis (not recorded which). CDR3s include the opening cysteine and the closing phenylalanine or tryptophan. Each record gives: clone size, V gene, J gene, CDR3 protein. A clone size is listed for some rows: how often the clone was seen (once, few, many), or a class if it is expanded.

abundance: medium-sized; v_gene: TRBV6-5; j_gene: TRBJ2-7; CDR3aa: CASSYKLAGGYEQYF
abundance: NA; v_gene: TRBV19; j_gene: TRBJ2-3; CDR3aa: CASSAGADTQYF
abundance: NA; v_gene: TRBV5-1; j_gene: TRBJ1-4; CDR3aa: CASSRAGRGSAEKLFF
abundance: medium-sized; v_gene: TRBV5-4; j_gene: TRBJ2-1; CDR3aa: CASSPREGSSYNEQFF
abundance: medium-sized; v_gene: TRBV5-1; j_gene: TRBJ2-1; CDR3aa: CASSFGQGSYNEQFF
abundance: NA; v_gene: TRBV6-2/TRBV6-3; j_gene: TRBJ2-4; CDR3aa: CASGDLLQGVVKNIQYF
abundance: medium-sized; v_gene: TRBV18; j_gene: TRBJ1-2; CDR3aa: CASSRGQDGYTF
abundance: NA; v_gene: TRBV19; j_gene: TRBJ2-1; CDR3aa: CASSITGTGVQGEQFF
abundance: NA; v_gene: TRBV6-2/TRBV6-3; j_gene: TRBJ1-5; CDR3aa: CASSGSGTGGDHSNQPQHF
abundance: medium-sized; v_gene: TRBV20-1; j_gene: TRBJ2-1; CDR3aa: CSADWTSGRVNEQFF
abundance: medium-sized; v_gene: TRBV7-9; j_gene: TRBJ2-1; CDR3aa: CASPSPGSHHNEQFF
abundance: NA; v_gene: TRBV20-1; j_gene: TRBJ2-7; CDR3aa: CSGSPTGASYEQYF
abundance: NA; v_gene: TRBV4-3; j_gene: TRBJ1-1; CDR3aa: CASSQDWPGTLNTEAFF
abundance: NA; v_gene: TRBV20-1; j_gene: TRBJ1-5; CDR3aa: CSASEGNQPQHF
abundance: NA; v_gene: TRBV20-1; j_gene: TRBJ2-7; CDR3aa: CSAGTSESSYEQYF
abundance: NA; v_gene: TRBV20-1; j_gene: TRBJ1-1; CDR3aa: CSARPGQRTEAFF
abundance: medium-sized; v_gene: TRBV12-3/TRBV12-4; j_gene: TRBJ2-5; CDR3aa: CASTEGEFWKTQYF
abundance: medium-sized; v_gene: TRBV5-5; j_gene: TRBJ2-1; CDR3aa: CASSPPGLALFF
abundance: medium-sized; v_gene: TRBV13; j_gene: TRBJ2-3; CDR3aa: CASSLEGSTDTQYF
abundance: NA; v_gene: TRBV20-1; j_gene: TRBJ2-1; CDR3aa: CSAGGGIFAYNEQFF
abundance: NA; v_gene: TRBV20-1; j_gene: TRBJ2-1; CDR3aa: CSARWLAANNEQFF
abundance: medium-sized; v_gene: TRBV4-3; j_gene: TRBJ2-7; CDR3aa: CASSQGRTSYEQYF
abundance: medium-sized; v_gene: TRBV6-2/TRBV6-3; j_gene: TRBJ2-1; CDR3aa: CASSYSGLAGVYNEQFF
abundance: large; v_gene: TRBV19; j_gene: TRBJ2-6; CDR3aa: CATGDIFSGANVLTF
abundance: NA; v_gene: TRBV5-1; j_gene: TRBJ2-7; CDR3aa: CASSFIWGSSYEQYF
abundance: medium-sized; v_gene: TRBV5-5; j_gene: TRBJ2-1; CDR3aa: CASSPSGFFRFF
abundance: large; v_gene: TRBV14; j_gene: TRBJ2-3; CDR3aa: CASSQDILAGGNTDTQYF
abundance: medium-sized; v_gene: TRBV19; j_gene: TRBJ2-4; CDR3aa: CASSTASNIQYF
abundance: medium-sized; v_gene: TRBV5-6; j_gene: TRBJ2-5; CDR3aa: CASSPLGLAGSEFGETQYF
abundance: NA; v_gene: TRBV20-1; j_gene: TRBJ1-1; CDR3aa: CSGAGGNTEAFF
abundance: medium-sized; v_gene: TRBV27; j_gene: TRBJ2-7; CDR3aa: CASRTSGAAYEQYF
abundance: NA; v_gene: TRBV7-3; j_gene: TRBJ2-5; CDR3aa: CASSPTRAGKETQYF
abundance: NA; v_gene: TRBV20-1; j_gene: TRBJ2-5; CDR3aa: CSALGLLAGNQETQYF
abundance: large; v_gene: TRBV29-1; j_gene: TRBJ2-5; CDR3aa: CSVGTGGGETQYF
abundance: NA; v_gene: TRBV28; j_gene: TRBJ2-1; CDR3aa: CASVLGTYNEQFF
abundance: NA; v_gene: TRBV20-1; j_gene: TRBJ1-1; CDR3aa: CSARDSARYTEAFF
abundance: medium-sized; v_gene: TRBV5-5; j_gene: TRBJ2-2; CDR3aa: CASREGTDWGTGELFF
abundance: medium-sized; v_gene: TRBV6-5; j_gene: TRBJ1-1; CDR3aa: CASSYSRTGDTEAFF
abundance: medium-sized; v_gene: TRBV19; j_gene: TRBJ1-1; CDR3aa: CASSIGGYLSGTEAFF
abundance: medium-sized; v_gene: TRBV19; j_gene: TRBJ1-1; CDR3aa: CASSILGTGGVTEAFF
abundance: medium-sized; v_gene: TRBV20-1; j_gene: TRBJ1-2; CDR3aa: CSANRDYGYTF
abundance: medium-sized; v_gene: TRBV7-9; j_gene: TRBJ2-2; CDR3aa: CASSLGLAGVAGELFF
abundance: NA; v_gene: TRBV6-2/TRBV6-3; j_gene: TRBJ2-7; CDR3aa: CASSYMPGREQYF